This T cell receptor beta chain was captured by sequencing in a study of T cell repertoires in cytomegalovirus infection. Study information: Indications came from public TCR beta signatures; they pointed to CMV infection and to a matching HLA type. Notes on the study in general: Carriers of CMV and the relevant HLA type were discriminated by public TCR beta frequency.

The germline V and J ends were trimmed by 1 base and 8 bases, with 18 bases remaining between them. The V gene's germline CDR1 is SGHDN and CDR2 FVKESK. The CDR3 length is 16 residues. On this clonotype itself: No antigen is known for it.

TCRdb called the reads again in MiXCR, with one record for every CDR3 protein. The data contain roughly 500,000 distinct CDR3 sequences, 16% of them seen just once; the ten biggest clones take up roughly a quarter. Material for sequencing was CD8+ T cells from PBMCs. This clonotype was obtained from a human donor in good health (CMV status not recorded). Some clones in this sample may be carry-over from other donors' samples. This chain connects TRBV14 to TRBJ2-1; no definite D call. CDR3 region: CASSQVEVRRYDEQFF. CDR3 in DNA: TGTGCCAGCAGCCAAGTCGAGGTCAGACGGTACGATGAGCAGTTCTTC.